These T cell receptor beta chains were read from a single sample in a study of T cells in narcolepsy. Profiling relied on immunoSEQ multiplex PCR, and the TCRdb table lists in-frame clones only, not all of them. Seen here are some 22,000 clones, 85% observed once, and the top ten hold roughly a tenth. Sample: memory (CD45RA-) CD4+ T cells from blood. The receptors were sampled from a human donor in good health. The CDR3 runs from the conserved cysteine through the conserved F or W. Each record gives: clone size, J gene, V gene, D gene, CDR3 DNA, CDR3 protein. The D gene is left open where the match is weak. Clone size, where shown, is once, few, many, or a class for clones that have expanded.

clone size: -
J gene: TRBJ2-7
V gene: TRBV6-1
D gene: TRBD1
CDR3 DNA: TGTGCCAGTCAAAATCAGGGGGCCTCCTACGAGCAGTACTTC
CDR3 protein: CASQNQGASYEQYF

clone size: -
J gene: TRBJ1-2
V gene: TRBV14
D gene: -
CDR3 DNA: TGTGCCAGCAGCACCCACCGGGCGACCTATGGCTACACCTTC
CDR3 protein: CASSTHRATYGYTF

clone size: -
J gene: TRBJ2-7
V gene: TRBV7-9
D gene: TRBD1
CDR3 DNA: TGTGCCAGCAGCTTAGGAGGGACAGCCTACGAGCAGTACTTC
CDR3 protein: CASSLGGTAYEQYF

clone size: once
J gene: TRBJ2-1
V gene: TRBV7-6
D gene: TRBD2
CDR3 DNA: TGTGCCAGCAGCTTCACCGGGACTAGCGGGTTAAATGAGCAGTTCTTC
CDR3 protein: CASSFTGTSGLNEQFF

clone size: -
J gene: TRBJ2-1
V gene: TRBV11-3
D gene: -
CDR3 DNA: TGTGCCAGCAGCCCGGGTGAGGACTCGTCCTACAATGAGCAGTTCTTC
CDR3 protein: CASSPGEDSSYNEQFF

clone size: -
J gene: TRBJ2-1
V gene: TRBV4-3
D gene: TRBD2
CDR3 DNA: TGCGCCAGCAGCCATGATGAGGGCGGGAGACGGAATGAGCAGTTCTTC
CDR3 protein: CASSHDEGGRRNEQFF

clone size: -
J gene: TRBJ2-7
V gene: TRBV6-6
D gene: -
CDR3 DNA: TGTGCCAGCAGACCCCTGGGGCGGGATGCCTACGAGCAGTACTTC
CDR3 protein: CASRPLGRDAYEQYF

clone size: -
J gene: TRBJ1-1
V gene: TRBV6-8
D gene: -
CDR3 DNA: TGTGCCAGCAGAGCTGGGGTAGGGACTGAAGCTTTCTTT
CDR3 protein: CASRAGVGTEAFF

clone size: -
J gene: TRBJ1-5
V gene: TRBV10-1
D gene: -
CDR3 DNA: TGCGCCAGCAGTGAGTCGGGGGCAGGCTGCCCCGGGAGCAATCAGCCCCAGCATTTT
CDR3 protein: CASSESGAGCPGSNQPQHF

clone size: -
J gene: TRBJ1-4
V gene: TRBV5-4
D gene: -
CDR3 DNA: TGTGCCAGCAGCTCTGGGGCGGGGACTAATGAAAAACTGTTTTTT
CDR3 protein: CASSSGAGTNEKLFF

clone size: few
J gene: TRBJ2-2
V gene: TRBV5-6
D gene: TRBD2
CDR3 DNA: TGTGCCAGCAGCTTGGAATCGACTAGCGGGAGTGGAGGGGCCGGGGAGCTGTTTTTT
CDR3 protein: CASSLESTSGSGGAGELFF

clone size: once
J gene: TRBJ1-1
V gene: TRBV5-1
D gene: TRBD1
CDR3 DNA: TGCGCCAGCAGCCCCGAGACAGGGCTGGGCGTGGAAGCTTTCTTT
CDR3 protein: CASSPETGLGVEAFF

clone size: -
J gene: TRBJ2-3
V gene: TRBV5-1
D gene: TRBD2
CDR3 DNA: TGCGCCAGCAGGCCCCGGGGGGGCGACACAGATACGCAGTATTTT
CDR3 protein: CASRPRGGDTDTQYF

clone size: few
J gene: TRBJ2-1
V gene: TRBV7-7
D gene: -
CDR3 DNA: TGTGCTAGCAGCTTAGGACAGTACAATGAGCAGTTCTTC
CDR3 protein: CASSLGQYNEQFF

clone size: once
J gene: TRBJ2-3
V gene: TRBV2
D gene: -
CDR3 DNA: TGTGCCAGCAGTGAAGGGGCCAGTCAGTCAGATACGCAGTATTTT
CDR3 protein: CASSEGASQSDTQYF

clone size: -
J gene: TRBJ2-2
V gene: TRBV28
D gene: TRBD1
CDR3 DNA: TGTGCCAGCAGTTTTTTGGACAGGGTTCGGTCCGGGGAGCTGTTTTTT
CDR3 protein: CASSFLDRVRSGELFF

clone size: -
J gene: TRBJ2-1
V gene: TRBV18
D gene: -
CDR3 DNA: TGTGCCAGCTCACCGCATAGGGACGGTGAGCAGTTCTTC
CDR3 protein: CASSPHRDGEQFF

clone size: -
J gene: TRBJ2-1
V gene: TRBV28
D gene: TRBD2
CDR3 DNA: TGTGCCAGCAGTACCCCCCCTAGCGGGAGTGGCCGGAGCTCCTACAATGAGCAGTTCTTC
CDR3 protein: CASSTPPSGSGRSSYNEQFF

clone size: -
J gene: TRBJ2-3
V gene: TRBV6-4
D gene: -
CDR3 DNA: TGTGCCAGCAGTGAGAGCGGGCCCACAGATACGCAGTATTTT
CDR3 protein: CASSESGPTDTQYF

clone size: -
J gene: TRBJ1-5
V gene: TRBV6-1
D gene: TRBD1
CDR3 DNA: TGTGCCAGTCGACGGGCGGGACAGGGTAATCAGCCCCAGCATTTT
CDR3 protein: CASRRAGQGNQPQHF

clone size: -
J gene: TRBJ1-4
V gene: TRBV18
D gene: -
CDR3 DNA: TGTGCCAGCTCCCACTGGACAGCCGCAACTAATGAAAAACTGTTTTTT
CDR3 protein: CASSHWTAATNEKLFF

clone size: -
J gene: TRBJ2-7
V gene: TRBV5-1
D gene: TRBD2
CDR3 DNA: TGCGCCAGCAGCTTGGCCACCTCGGGACTAGCGAATTCCTACGAGCAGTACTTC
CDR3 protein: CASSLATSGLANSYEQYF

clone size: -
J gene: TRBJ2-7
V gene: TRBV10-1
D gene: TRBD2
CDR3 DNA: TGCGCCAGCAAAGGCGGGGGAAGCGAGCAGTACTTC
CDR3 protein: CASKGGGSEQYF

clone size: -
J gene: TRBJ2-7
V gene: TRBV21-1
D gene: -
CDR3 DNA: TGTGCCAGCAGCAAAAGGACCTACGAGCAGTACTTC
CDR3 protein: CASSKRTYEQYF

clone size: -
J gene: TRBJ2-7
V gene: TRBV10-3
D gene: TRBD2
CDR3 DNA: TGTGCCATCAGTGAGTCGAGCGGGACTAGCGGGAGTGGCGAGCAGTACTTC
CDR3 protein: CAISESSGTSGSGEQYF

clone size: -
J gene: TRBJ2-1
V gene: TRBV9
D gene: -
CDR3 DNA: TGTGCCAGCAGCGTCCGTTGGAATGAGCAGTTCTTC
CDR3 protein: CASSVRWNEQFF

clone size: once
J gene: TRBJ2-7
V gene: TRBV6-6
D gene: -
CDR3 DNA: TGTGCCAGCCGTAGGGGGGCGACCTCCTACGAGCAGTACTTC
CDR3 protein: CASRRGATSYEQYF

clone size: -
J gene: TRBJ2-2
V gene: TRBV25-1
D gene: TRBD1
CDR3 DNA: TGTGCCAGCAGTGAATCGGACAGGGACACCGGGGAGCTGTTTTTT
CDR3 protein: CASSESDRDTGELFF

clone size: -
J gene: TRBJ2-5
V gene: TRBV28
D gene: -
CDR3 DNA: TGTGCCAGCATTCAGGACAGTTCTCAAGAGACCCAGTACTTC
CDR3 protein: CASIQDSSQETQYF

clone size: -
J gene: TRBJ1-5
V gene: TRBV7-2
D gene: -
CDR3 DNA: TGTGCCAGCAGCTTTCACAGCAATCAGCCCCAGCATTTT
CDR3 protein: CASSFHSNQPQHF

clone size: few
J gene: TRBJ2-1
V gene: TRBV14
D gene: -
CDR3 DNA: TGTGCCAGCAGCATAAGCGGAGTAATGGGTGAGCAGTTCTTC
CDR3 protein: CASSISGVMGEQFF

clone size: -
J gene: TRBJ1-1
V gene: TRBV11-3
D gene: -
CDR3 DNA: TGTGCCAGCAGCCTCAGGGTGGGGGACACTGAAGCTTTCTTT
CDR3 protein: CASSLRVGDTEAFF

clone size: few
J gene: TRBJ1-5
V gene: TRBV27
D gene: TRBD1
CDR3 DNA: TGTGCCAGCAGGCCGGACAGGTGGAATCAGCCCCAGCATTTT
CDR3 protein: CASRPDRWNQPQHF

clone size: -
J gene: TRBJ1-5
V gene: TRBV12-1
D gene: -
CDR3 DNA: TGTGCCAGCAGCTTTGGAGGGAGCAATCAGCCCCAGCATTTT
CDR3 protein: CASSFGGSNQPQHF

clone size: -
J gene: TRBJ2-3
V gene: TRBV5-1
D gene: -
CDR3 DNA: TGCGCCAGCAGCTTGGCAGTAAACACAGATACGCAGTATTTT
CDR3 protein: CASSLAVNTDTQYF

clone size: -
J gene: TRBJ2-2
V gene: TRBV5-1
D gene: -
CDR3 DNA: TGCGCCAGCAGCCCCAGCGGCACCGGGGAGCTGTTTTTT
CDR3 protein: CASSPSGTGELFF

clone size: -
J gene: TRBJ1-3
V gene: TRBV18
D gene: -
CDR3 DNA: TGTGCCAGCTCACCGGGGGCGACTCGAGGGTCTGGAAACACCATATATTTT
CDR3 protein: CASSPGATRGSGNTIYF

clone size: -
J gene: TRBJ2-1
V gene: TRBV6-5
D gene: TRBD2
CDR3 DNA: TGTGCCAGCAGTTGGCGGGAGGGCCAGAATGAGCAGTTCTTC
CDR3 protein: CASSWREGQNEQFF

clone size: few
J gene: TRBJ2-1
V gene: TRBV9
D gene: -
CDR3 DNA: TGTGCCAGCAGCGTAAGGGCCATGGCGGGTTCCTACAATGAGCAGTTCTTC
CDR3 protein: CASSVRAMAGSYNEQFF

clone size: -
J gene: TRBJ2-7
V gene: TRBV6-5
D gene: TRBD1
CDR3 DNA: TGTGCCAGCAGTTACTCTCGCACAGGGGACTCCTACGAGCAGTACTTC
CDR3 protein: CASSYSRTGDSYEQYF

clone size: few
J gene: TRBJ1-2
V gene: TRBV6-1
D gene: TRBD1
CDR3 DNA: TGTGCCACCCGACAGGGGCCCTATGGCTACACCTTC
CDR3 protein: CATRQGPYGYTF

clone size: -
J gene: TRBJ2-5
V gene: TRBV11-2
D gene: -
CDR3 DNA: TGTGCCAGCAGCCAGGGAAGGGAGACCCAGTACTTC
CDR3 protein: CASSQGRETQYF